The entry below gives a single TCR beta chain sequence along with its context. The ends were cut back, 0 bases at V and 0 bases at J, with 12 bases in the middle. CDR1 is SGDLS, CDR2 YYNGEE, per germline. There are 16 residues in the CDR3. The data derive from a study of cytomegalovirus exposure and HLA in healthy donors. A multiplex PCR was run with 60 Vbeta primers and 13 Jbeta primers. Measured with immunoSEQ multiplex PCR; TCRdb has only the in-frame clones, and not every one. The sample totals around 120,000 clones; its top ten clones hold about 3.5%. This sequence originates from a young man in good health and CMV-seronegative. This rearrangement joins TRBV9 to TRBJ1-2; D ambiguous. Material: PBMCs. The CDR3 DNA sequence: TGTGCCAGCAGCGTAGTACCGTCGGCGGCTAACTATGGCTACACCTTC. Its protein product is CASSVVPSAANYGYTF.